This T cell receptor (beta chain) emerged from a study of T-cell reconstitution after alpha-beta-depleted transplantation in children. V dropped 1 base and J dropped 0 bases, with 5 bases sitting between them. There are 15 residues in the CDR3. The V gene's germline CDR1 is SGDLS and CDR2 YYNGEE. Preparation of the TCRbeta library used unique molecular identifiers. TCRdb reanalysed the PCR reads using MiXCR and keeps one entry per CDR3 protein. The sample shows about 230,000 distinct CDR3 sequences, around 9.9% of them seen only once. This clonotype occurred many times. The antigen remains undetermined. Notes on the study in general: Several hundred expanded graft clones reportedly supplied alpha-beta T cells about two months after transplant. By one year post-transplant, T-cell counts and diversity largely arose from T cells that were newly produced. In some patients, recipient T cells and intrathymic progenitors surviving conditioning explained high day-60 diversity.

The chain recombines TRBV9 with TRBJ2-6; D is unresolved. Here the sequenced sample was PBMCs, taken before TCRalphabeta/CD19-depleted stem cell transplant. This sequence was found in a child under two years old with acute myeloid leukemia, due to receive a stem cell transplant. The CDR3 sequence is CASSVRGSGANVLTF. The CDR3 DNA reads as TGTGCCAGCAGCGTAAGAGGCTCTGGGGCCAACGTCCTGACTTTC.